This entry is about one TCR beta chain. Germline values: CDR1 WSHSY, CDR2 SAAADI. The ends lost 6 bases at V and 1 base at J; junction bases unmatched: 0. CDR3 length: 14 residues. The record originates from a study of blood T cell repertoires in COVID-19. Study-level background: From T cells, B-cell-depleted T cells, or PBMCs came the material, which was cDNA or gDNA.

The data were produced by immunoSEQ multiplex PCR, yet TCRdb's version contains in-frame clones alone and is incomplete. Among around 460,000 clones listed, over 85% were seen once. It was during active infection that Seattle patients were enrolled and then longitudinally followed. J is TRBJ2-2 and V is TRBV10-2, with 9 bases lining up with TRBD2. Sequencing was done on a sample of peripheral blood. The sequence came from a man aged 18 to 30 with COVID-19, enrolled during active disease. The CDR3 DNA reads TGCGCCAGCAGGACTAGCGGGAACACCGGGGAGCTGTTTTTT. Amino acids: CASRTSGNTGELFF.